This T cell receptor beta chain originates from a study of T cell repertoires in cytomegalovirus infection. Study-wide results and caveats: Clonotype analysis showed dominance of the ex vivo response by HLA-C-restricted CMV-specific TCR beta clonotypes.

Looked up from germline, CDR1 is DFQATT and CDR2 is SNEGSKA (reference sequence). The CDR3 is 13 residues long. The V and J ends lost 2 bases and 1 base respectively, with 7 bases between them. This clonotype occurred many times. Its antigen is undetermined. TCRdb ran MiXCR on the reads and lists one entry per CDR3 protein. Among over 250,000 distinct CDR3 sequences, 22% were seen once, and the ten largest hold around 20%. The V gene is TRBV20-1, the J gene TRBJ2-3; D may be TRBD2 (5 bases). This TCR was sampled from a human donor in good health (CMV status not recorded). Some clones in this sample may be carry-over from other donors' samples. The starting material was cultured PBMCs, obtained from culture after CMV antigen stimulation. In nucleotides, the CDR3 is TGCAGTGCTAGATACGGGGGCACAGATACGCAGTATTTT. Protein sequence: CSARYGGTDTQYF.